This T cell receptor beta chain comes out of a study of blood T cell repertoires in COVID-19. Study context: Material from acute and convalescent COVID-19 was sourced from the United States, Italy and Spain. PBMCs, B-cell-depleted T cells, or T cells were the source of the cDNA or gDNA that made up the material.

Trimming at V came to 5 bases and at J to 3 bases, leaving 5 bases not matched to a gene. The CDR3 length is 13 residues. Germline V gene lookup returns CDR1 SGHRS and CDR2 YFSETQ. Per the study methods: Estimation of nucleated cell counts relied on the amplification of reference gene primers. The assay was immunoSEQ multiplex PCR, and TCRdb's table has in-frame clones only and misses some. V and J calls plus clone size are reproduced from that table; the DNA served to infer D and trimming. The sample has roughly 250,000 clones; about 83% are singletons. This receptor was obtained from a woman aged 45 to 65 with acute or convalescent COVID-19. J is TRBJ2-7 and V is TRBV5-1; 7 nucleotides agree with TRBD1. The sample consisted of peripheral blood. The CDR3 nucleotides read TGCGCCAGCAGACCGGGACAGAACTACGAGCAGTACTTC. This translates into CASRPGQNYEQYF. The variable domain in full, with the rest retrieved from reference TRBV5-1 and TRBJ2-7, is KAGVTQTPRYLIKTRGQQVTLSCSPISGHRSVSWYQQTPGQGLQFLFEYFSETQRNKGNFPGRFSGRQFSNSRSEMNVSTLELGDSALYLCASRPGQNYEQYFGPGTRLTVT.